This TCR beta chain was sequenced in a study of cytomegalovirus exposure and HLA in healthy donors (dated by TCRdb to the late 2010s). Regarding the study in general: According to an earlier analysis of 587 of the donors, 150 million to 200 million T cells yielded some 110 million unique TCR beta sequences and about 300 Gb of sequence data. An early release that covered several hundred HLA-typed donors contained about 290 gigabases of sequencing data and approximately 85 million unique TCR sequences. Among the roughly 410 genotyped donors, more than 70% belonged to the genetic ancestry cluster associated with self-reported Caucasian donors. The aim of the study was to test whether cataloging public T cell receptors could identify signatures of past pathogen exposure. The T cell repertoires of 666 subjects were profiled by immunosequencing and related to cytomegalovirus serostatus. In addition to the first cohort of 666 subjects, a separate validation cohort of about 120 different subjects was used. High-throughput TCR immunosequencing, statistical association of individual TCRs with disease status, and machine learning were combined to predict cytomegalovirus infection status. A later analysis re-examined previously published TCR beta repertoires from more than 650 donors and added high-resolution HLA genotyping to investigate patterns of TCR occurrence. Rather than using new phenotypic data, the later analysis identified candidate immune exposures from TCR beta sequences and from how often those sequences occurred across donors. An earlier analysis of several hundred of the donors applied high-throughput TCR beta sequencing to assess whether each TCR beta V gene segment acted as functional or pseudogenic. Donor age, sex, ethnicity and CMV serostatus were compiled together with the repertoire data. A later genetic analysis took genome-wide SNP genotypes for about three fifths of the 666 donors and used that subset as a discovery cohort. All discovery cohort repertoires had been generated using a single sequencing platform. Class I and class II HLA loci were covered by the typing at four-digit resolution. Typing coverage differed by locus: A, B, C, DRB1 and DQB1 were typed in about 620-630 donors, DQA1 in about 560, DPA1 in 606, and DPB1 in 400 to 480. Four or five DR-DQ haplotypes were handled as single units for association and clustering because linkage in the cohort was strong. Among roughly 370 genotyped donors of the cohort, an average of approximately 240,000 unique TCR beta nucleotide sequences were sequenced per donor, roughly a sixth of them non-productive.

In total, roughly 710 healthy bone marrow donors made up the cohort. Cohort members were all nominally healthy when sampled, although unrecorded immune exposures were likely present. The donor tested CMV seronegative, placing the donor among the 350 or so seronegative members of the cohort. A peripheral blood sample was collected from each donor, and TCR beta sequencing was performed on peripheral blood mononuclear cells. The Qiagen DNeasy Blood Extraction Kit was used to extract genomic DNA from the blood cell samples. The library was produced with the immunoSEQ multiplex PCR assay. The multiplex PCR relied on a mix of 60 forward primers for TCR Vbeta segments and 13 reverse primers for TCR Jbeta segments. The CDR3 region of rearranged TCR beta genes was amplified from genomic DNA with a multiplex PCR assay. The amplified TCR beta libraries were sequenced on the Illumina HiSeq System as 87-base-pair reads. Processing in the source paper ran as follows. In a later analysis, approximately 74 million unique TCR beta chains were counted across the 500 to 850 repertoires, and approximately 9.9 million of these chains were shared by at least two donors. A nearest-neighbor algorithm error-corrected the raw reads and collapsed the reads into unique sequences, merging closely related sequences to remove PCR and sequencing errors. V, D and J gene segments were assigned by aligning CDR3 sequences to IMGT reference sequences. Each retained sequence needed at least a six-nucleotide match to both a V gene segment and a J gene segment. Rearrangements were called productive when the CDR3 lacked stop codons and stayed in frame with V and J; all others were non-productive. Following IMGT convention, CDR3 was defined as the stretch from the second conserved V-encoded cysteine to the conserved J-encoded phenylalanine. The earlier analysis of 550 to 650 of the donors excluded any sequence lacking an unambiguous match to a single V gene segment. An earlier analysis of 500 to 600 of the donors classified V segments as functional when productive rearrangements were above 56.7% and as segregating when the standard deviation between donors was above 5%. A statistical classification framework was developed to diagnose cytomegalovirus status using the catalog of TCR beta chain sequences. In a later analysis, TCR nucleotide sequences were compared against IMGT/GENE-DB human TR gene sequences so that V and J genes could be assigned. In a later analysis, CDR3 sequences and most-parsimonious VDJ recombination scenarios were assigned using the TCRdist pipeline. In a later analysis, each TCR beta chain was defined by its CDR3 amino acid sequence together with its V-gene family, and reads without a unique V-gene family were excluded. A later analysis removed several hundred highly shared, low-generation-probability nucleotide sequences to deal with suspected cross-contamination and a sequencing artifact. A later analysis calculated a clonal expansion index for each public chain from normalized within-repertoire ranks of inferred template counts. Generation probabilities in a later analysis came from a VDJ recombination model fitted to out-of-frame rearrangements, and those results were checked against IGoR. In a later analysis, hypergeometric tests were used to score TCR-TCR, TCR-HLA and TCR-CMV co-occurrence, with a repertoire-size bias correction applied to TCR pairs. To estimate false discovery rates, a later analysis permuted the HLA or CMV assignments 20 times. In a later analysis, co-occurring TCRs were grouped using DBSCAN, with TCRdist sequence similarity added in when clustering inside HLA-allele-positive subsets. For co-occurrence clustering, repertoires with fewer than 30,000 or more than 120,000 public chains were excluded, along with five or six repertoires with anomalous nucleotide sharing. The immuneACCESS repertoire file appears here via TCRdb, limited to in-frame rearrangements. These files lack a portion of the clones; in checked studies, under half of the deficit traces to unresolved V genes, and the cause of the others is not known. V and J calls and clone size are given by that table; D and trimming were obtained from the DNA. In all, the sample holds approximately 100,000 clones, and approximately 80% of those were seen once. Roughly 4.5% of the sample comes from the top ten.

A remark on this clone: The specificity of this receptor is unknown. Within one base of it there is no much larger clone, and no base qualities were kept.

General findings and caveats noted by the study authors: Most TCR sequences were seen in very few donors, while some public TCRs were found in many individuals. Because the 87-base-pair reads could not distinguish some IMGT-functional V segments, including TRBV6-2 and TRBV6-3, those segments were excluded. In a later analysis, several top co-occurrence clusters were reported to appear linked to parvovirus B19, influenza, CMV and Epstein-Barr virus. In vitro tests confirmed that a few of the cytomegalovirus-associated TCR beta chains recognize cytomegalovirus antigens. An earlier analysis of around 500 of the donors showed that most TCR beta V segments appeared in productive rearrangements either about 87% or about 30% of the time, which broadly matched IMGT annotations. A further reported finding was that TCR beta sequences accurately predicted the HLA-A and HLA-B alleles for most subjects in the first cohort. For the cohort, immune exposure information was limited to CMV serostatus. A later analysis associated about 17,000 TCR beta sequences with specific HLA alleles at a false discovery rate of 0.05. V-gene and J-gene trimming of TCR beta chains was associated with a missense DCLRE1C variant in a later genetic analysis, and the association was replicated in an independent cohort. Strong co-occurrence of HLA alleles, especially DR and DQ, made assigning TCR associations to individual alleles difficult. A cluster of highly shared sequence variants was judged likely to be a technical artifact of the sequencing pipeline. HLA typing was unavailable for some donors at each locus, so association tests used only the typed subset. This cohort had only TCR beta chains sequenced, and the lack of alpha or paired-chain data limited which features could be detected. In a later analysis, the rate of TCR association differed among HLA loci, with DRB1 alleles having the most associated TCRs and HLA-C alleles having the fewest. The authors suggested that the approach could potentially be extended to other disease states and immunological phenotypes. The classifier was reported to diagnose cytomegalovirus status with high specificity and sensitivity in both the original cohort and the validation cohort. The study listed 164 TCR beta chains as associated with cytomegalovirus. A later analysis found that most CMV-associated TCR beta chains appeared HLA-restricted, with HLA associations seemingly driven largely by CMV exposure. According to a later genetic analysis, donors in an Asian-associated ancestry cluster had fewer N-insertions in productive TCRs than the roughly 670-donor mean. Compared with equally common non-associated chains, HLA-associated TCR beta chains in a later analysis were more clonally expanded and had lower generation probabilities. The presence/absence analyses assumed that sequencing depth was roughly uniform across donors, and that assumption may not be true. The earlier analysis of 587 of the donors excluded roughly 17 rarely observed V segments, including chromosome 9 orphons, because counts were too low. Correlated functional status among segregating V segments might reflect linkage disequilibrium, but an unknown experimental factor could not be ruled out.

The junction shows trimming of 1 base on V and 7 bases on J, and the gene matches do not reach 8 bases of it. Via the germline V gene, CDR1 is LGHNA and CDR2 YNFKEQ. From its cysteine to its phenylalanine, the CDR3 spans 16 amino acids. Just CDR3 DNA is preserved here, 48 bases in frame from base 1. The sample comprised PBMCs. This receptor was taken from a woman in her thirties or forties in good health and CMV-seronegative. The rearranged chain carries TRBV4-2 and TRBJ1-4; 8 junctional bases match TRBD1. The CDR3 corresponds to CASSQVSSGTGEKLFF. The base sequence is TGTGCCAGCAGCCAAGTCTCCTCCGGGACAGGTGAAAAACTGTTTTTT.